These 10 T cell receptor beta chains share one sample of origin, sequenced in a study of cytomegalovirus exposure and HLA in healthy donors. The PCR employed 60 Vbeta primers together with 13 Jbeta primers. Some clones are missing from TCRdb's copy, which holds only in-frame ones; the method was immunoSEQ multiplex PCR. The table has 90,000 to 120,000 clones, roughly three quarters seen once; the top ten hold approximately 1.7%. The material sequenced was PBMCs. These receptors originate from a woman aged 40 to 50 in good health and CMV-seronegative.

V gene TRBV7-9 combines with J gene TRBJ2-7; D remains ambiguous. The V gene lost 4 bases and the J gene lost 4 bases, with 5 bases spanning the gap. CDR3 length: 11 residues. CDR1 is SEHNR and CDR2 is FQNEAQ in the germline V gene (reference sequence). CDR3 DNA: TGTGCCAGCAGCTCTATTTACGAGCAGTACTTC. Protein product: CASSSIYEQYF.

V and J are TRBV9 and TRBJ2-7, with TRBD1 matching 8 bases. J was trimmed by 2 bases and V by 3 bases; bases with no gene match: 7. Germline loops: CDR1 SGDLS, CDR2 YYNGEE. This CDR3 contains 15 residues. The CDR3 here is CASSAGTGDPYEQYF. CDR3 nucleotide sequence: TGTGCCAGCAGCGCCGGGACAGGAGATCCCTACGAGCAGTACTTC.

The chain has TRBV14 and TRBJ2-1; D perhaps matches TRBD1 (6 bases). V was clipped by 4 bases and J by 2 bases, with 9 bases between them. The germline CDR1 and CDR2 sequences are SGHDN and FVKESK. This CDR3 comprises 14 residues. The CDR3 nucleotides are TGTGCCAGCAGCCCAGGGGTCCCCTACAATGAGCAGTTCTTC. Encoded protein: CASSPGVPYNEQFF.

The CDR3 sequence is CASSPPGTGELFF. The CDR3 DNA is TGTGCCAGCAGCCCACCAGGGACCGGGGAGCTGTTTTTT. This chain connects TRBV7-9 to TRBJ2-2; D is perhaps TRBD1 (5 bases). CDR1 SEHNR and CDR2 FQNEAQ come from the germline V gene (reference sequence). CDR3 length: 13 residues. Trimming removed 5 bases from V and 5 bases from J, with 9 bases in between.

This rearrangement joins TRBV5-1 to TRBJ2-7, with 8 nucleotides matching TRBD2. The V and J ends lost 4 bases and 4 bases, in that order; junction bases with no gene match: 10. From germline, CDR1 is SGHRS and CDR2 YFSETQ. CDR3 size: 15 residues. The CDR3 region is CASSLGTSNLYEQYF. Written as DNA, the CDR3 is TGCGCCAGCAGCCTCGGGACTAGTAACCTTTACGAGCAGTACTTC.

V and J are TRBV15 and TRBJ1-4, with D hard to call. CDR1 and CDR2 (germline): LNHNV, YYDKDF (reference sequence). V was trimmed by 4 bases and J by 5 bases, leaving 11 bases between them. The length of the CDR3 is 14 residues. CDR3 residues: CATSKTEINEKLFF. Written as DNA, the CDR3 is TGTGCCACCAGCAAGACGGAGATAAATGAAAAACTGTTTTTT.

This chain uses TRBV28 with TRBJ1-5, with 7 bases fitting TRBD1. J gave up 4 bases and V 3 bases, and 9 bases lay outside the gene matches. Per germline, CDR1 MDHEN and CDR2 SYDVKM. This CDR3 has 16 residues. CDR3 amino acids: CASSFETGRRNQPQHF. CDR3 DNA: TGTGCCAGCAGTTTTGAGACAGGGAGGCGTAATCAGCCCCAGCATTTT.

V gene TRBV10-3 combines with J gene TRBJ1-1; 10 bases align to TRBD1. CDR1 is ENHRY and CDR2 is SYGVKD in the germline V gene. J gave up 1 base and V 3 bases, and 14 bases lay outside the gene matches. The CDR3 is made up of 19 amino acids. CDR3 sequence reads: CAISDSISRGQGGNTEAFF. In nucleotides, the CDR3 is TGTGCCATCAGTGATAGTATTTCGCGTGGACAGGGGGGGAACACTGAAGCTTTCTTT.

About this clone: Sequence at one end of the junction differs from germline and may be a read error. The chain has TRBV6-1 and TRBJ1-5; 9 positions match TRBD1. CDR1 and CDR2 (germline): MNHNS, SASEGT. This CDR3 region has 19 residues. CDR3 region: CASSERTGGGRSSNRPQHF. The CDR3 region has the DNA TGTGCCAGCAGCGAAAGAACAGGGGGCGGACGCTCTAGCAATCGGCCCCAGCATTTT.

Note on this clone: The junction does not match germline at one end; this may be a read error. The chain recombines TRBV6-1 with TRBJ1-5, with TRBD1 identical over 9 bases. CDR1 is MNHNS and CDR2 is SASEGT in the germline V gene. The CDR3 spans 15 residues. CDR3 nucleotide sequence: TGTGCCAGCAGCGAAGACAGGGGGAGCAATCAGCCCCAGCATTTT. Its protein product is CASSEDRGSNQPQHF.